This is a list of T cell receptor beta chains from one sample in a study of blood T cell repertoires in COVID-19. Measured with immunoSEQ multiplex PCR; TCRdb has only the in-frame clones, and not every one. The sample comprises a few hundred thousand clones, under 90% of which are singletons, and 10% rests with the top ten. Sample: PBMCs or T cells enriched from blood (not recorded which). The receptor set was obtained from a woman between 18 and 29 years old who had recovered from COVID-19. CDR3s leave out the opening cysteine and the closing phenylalanine or tryptophan.

v_call: TRBV18
j_call: TRBJ2-1
cdr3_aa: ASSPMLSSYNEQF

v_call: TRBV5-5
j_call: TRBJ2-2
cdr3_aa: ASSLFHSGQGNTGELF

v_call: TRBV5-1
j_call: TRBJ2-1
cdr3_aa: ASSRGTVMAYYYNEQF

v_call: TRBV18
j_call: TRBJ1-1
cdr3_aa: ASSPLPRDSTEAF

v_call: TRBV9
j_call: TRBJ1-2
cdr3_aa: ASSVADAGGYT

v_call: TRBV30
j_call: TRBJ2-4
cdr3_aa: AWSVRASGGQSLAKNIQY

v_call: TRBV19
j_call: TRBJ1-1
cdr3_aa: ASTLTGTENTEAF

v_call: TRBV6-6
j_call: TRBJ2-2
cdr3_aa: ASSPRRSGNSGELF

v_call: TRBV3-1/TRBV3-2
j_call: TRBJ2-1
cdr3_aa: ASSRTLAGVNEQF

v_call: TRBV30
j_call: TRBJ2-2
cdr3_aa: AWSVRGGTGELF

v_call: TRBV24-1
j_call: TRBJ1-1
cdr3_aa: ATSELTGWDTEAF

v_call: TRBV18
j_call: TRBJ2-1
cdr3_aa: ASSPRLGTSGGISYNEQF

v_call: TRBV19
j_call: TRBJ1-6
cdr3_aa: ASSRGGERSPLH

v_call: TRBV18
j_call: TRBJ1-1
cdr3_aa: ASSPKAGRMNTEAF

v_call: TRBV11-2
j_call: TRBJ1-3
cdr3_aa: ASSGTGGNTIY

v_call: TRBV6-5
j_call: TRBJ1-1
cdr3_aa: ASSYRGAVLPEAF

v_call: TRBV4-2
j_call: TRBJ1-2
cdr3_aa: ASSQSTGMYGYT

v_call: TRBV7-2
j_call: TRBJ2-1
cdr3_aa: ASSFFGAENEQF

v_call: TRBV6-1
j_call: TRBJ2-3
cdr3_aa: ASSEELGTAARGTQY

v_call: TRBV28
j_call: TRBJ1-2
cdr3_aa: ASTNRQGMGYT

v_call: TRBV7-9
j_call: TRBJ2-1
cdr3_aa: ASSLEAGKQF

v_call: TRBV18
j_call: TRBJ2-1
cdr3_aa: ASSPPARYNEQF

v_call: TRBV9
j_call: TRBJ2-7
cdr3_aa: ASSVATETYEQY

v_call: TRBV4-1
j_call: TRBJ2-5
cdr3_aa: ASSQDPGQRVGNRETQY

v_call: TRBV3-1/TRBV3-2
j_call: TRBJ2-1
cdr3_aa: ASSQDSPRQAHNEQF

v_call: TRBV5-4
j_call: TRBJ2-5
cdr3_aa: ASSSYRETY

v_call: TRBV7-9
j_call: TRBJ1-2
cdr3_aa: ASSLRGLAYGYT

v_call: TRBV5-4
j_call: TRBJ1-3
cdr3_aa: ASSSQGVGNTIY

v_call: TRBV6-5
j_call: TRBJ2-6
cdr3_aa: ASFPGGAGANVLT

v_call: TRBV29-1
j_call: TRBJ1-4
cdr3_aa: SVGTGEDEKLF

v_call: TRBV5-5
j_call: TRBJ2-3
cdr3_aa: ASSPFRGTDTQY

v_call: TRBV27
j_call: TRBJ1-5
cdr3_aa: ASSLNFNQPQH